The 18 T cell receptor beta chains below come from one sample, sequenced in a study of blood T cell repertoires in COVID-19 (TCRdb year 2020). Receptors were amplified or captured by the immunoSEQ multiplex PCR assay. What TCRdb holds here is the immuneACCESS table cut down to in-frame rearrangements. Part of the clones is not present; checked against another copy, under half of the missing clones reflect an unresolved V gene, and the others are unexplained. For this sample the table gives about 210,000 clones, of which about 83% were detected only once. Of the sample, approximately 8.1% falls within the top ten clones. Sequencing was done on a sample of peripheral blood. These receptors were obtained from a woman aged 45-65 years with active or convalescent COVID-19.

The chain is built from TRBV7-2 and TRBJ1-2; possibly TRBD1 for D (5 bases). This CDR3 is 15 amino acids long. Germline assignment: CDR1 SGHTA and CDR2 FQGNSA. Deletions cut 0 bases from V and 2 bases from J, with 10 bases between. The CDR3 DNA reads TGTGCCAGCAGCTTAGCAGGGGTCACAAACTATGGCTACACCTTC. This encodes CASSLAGVTNYGYTF.

This sequence joins TRBV14 and TRBJ2-1; 9 nucleotides agree with TRBD2. J gave up 4 bases and V 6 bases, and 10 bases lay outside the gene matches. This CDR3 comprises 16 residues. Germline V gene sequence: CDR1 SGHDN, CDR2 FVKESK. Written as DNA, the CDR3 is TGTGCCAGCAGTCACCGGAGACTAGCGGAATACAATGAGCAGTTCTTC. Translated, it gives CASSHRRLAEYNEQFF.

The chain is built from TRBV7-2 and TRBJ1-5; tentative D call: TRBD1 (6 bases). The CDR3 covers 14 residues. In germline, CDR1 is SGHTA, CDR2 FQGNSA. V shed 5 bases and J shed 2 bases, with 10 bases lying between them. CDR3: CASSPRTGNQPQHF. The CDR3 DNA is TGTGCCAGCAGCCCTCGGACAGGCAATCAGCCCCAGCATTTT.

The chain employs TRBV27 and TRBJ2-1, with D maybe TRBD1 (7 bases). CDR1 MNHEY and CDR2 SMNVEV come from the germline V gene (reference sequence). This CDR3 region has 14 residues. Trimming cost V 3 bases and J 6 bases, with 12 bases left between them. The DNA of the CDR3 is TGTGCCAGCAGTTTTTGGCAGGGGGGCAATGAGCAGTTCTTC. This codes for CASSFWQGGNEQFF.

V gene TRBV10-3 combines with J gene TRBJ1-5, with TRBD1 identical over 10 bases. The length of the CDR3 is 17 residues. The germline gives CDR1 ENHRY, CDR2 SYGVKD. The ends lost 0 bases at V and 6 bases at J; junction bases unmatched: 8. CDR3 nucleotide sequence: TGTGCCATCAGTGAGTCGGGCCGGGGACAGGGGTCTCAGCCCCAGCATTTT. It codes for CAISESGRGQGSQPQHF.

This clone was counted once. The gene calls are TRBV6-2 or TRBV6-3 and TRBJ1-5, with D perhaps matching TRBD1 (5 bases). The V end was cut by 2 bases, the J end by 0 bases, with 14 bases between. This CDR3 is built from 17 residues. Germline assignment: CDR1 MNHEY and CDR2 SVGEGT. The CDR3 reads CASSYRPPGDSNQPQHF. CDR3 nucleotides: TGTGCCAGCAGTTACCGTCCCCCGGGGGATAGCAATCAGCCCCAGCATTTT.

The genes are TRBV2 and TRBJ2-7; TRBD2 might be the D (5 bases). Germline V gives CDR1 SNHLY, CDR2 FYNNEI. The CDR3 is 14 residues long. The germline V and J ends were trimmed by 6 bases and 3 bases, with 15 bases remaining between them. The DNA of the CDR3 is TGTGCCAGCAGGGAGAGGGAGAGCCTCTACGAGCAGTACTTC. Translated: CASRERESLYEQYF.

The chain links TRBV27 to TRBJ1-1; D not certain. The germline CDR1 and CDR2 sequences are MNHEY and SMNVEV (reference sequence). The CDR3 is made up of 14 amino acids. Trimming removed 1 base at V and 1 base at J, with 7 bases between. The CDR3: CASSLYPQNTEAFF. In DNA, the CDR3 is TGTGCCAGCAGTTTATATCCCCAGAACACTGAAGCTTTCTTT.

The rearrangement joins TRBV20-1 to TRBJ2-3; D remains ambiguous. The germline V gene has CDR1 DFQATT and CDR2 SNEGSKA (reference sequence). This CDR3 is 11 amino acids long. Trimming pared 0 bases from V and 8 bases from J, leaving 6 bases between. The CDR3 bases are TGCAGTGCTAGAGACAGAATTACGCAGTATTTT. This sequence encodes CSARDRITQYF.

The rearrangement joins TRBV29-1 to TRBJ2-3, with 7 bases lining up with TRBD2. Germline trimming cut 7 bases from V and 4 bases from J; bases unmatched to any gene: 11. The CDR3 has 14 amino acids. CDR1 is SQVTM and CDR2 is ANQGSEA in the germline V gene. The CDR3 coding sequence is TGCAGCGCGCCGGGACTACTCGGGGCAGATACGCAGTATTTT. Protein: CSAPGLLGADTQYF.

Only one count was recorded for this clone. The chain employs TRBV9 and TRBJ1-3; 7 bases agree with TRBD1. This CDR3 region has 19 residues. Germline V CDR1 and CDR2: SGDLS, YYNGEE. V shed 3 bases, J shed 0 bases, and the junction held 15 bases outside the gene matches. CDR3 loop: CASSASGSTGAFSGNTIYF. CDR3 coding DNA: TGTGCCAGCAGCGCCTCCGGTTCAACAGGGGCCTTCTCTGGAAACACCATATATTTT. Looking up the rest from reference TRBV9 and TRBJ1-3 gives the full variable domain: DSGVTQTPKHLITATGQRVTLRCSPRSGDLSVYWYQQSLDQGLQFLIQYYNGEERAKGNILERFSAQQFPDLHSELNLSSLELGDSALYFCASSASGSTGAFSGNTIYFGEGSWLTVV.

The rearrangement joins TRBV11-2 to TRBJ2-7; 8 bases agree with TRBD1. The germline V gene encodes CDR1 SGHAT and CDR2 FQNNGV. This CDR3 contains 15 residues. J gave up 3 bases and V 1 base, and 5 bases lay outside the gene matches. CDR3 nucleotide sequence: TGTGCCAGCAGCTTAGTTGCAGGGGGCGGCTACGAGCAGTACGTC. Its protein product is CASSLVAGGGYEQYV.

The CDR3 DNA sequence: TGTGCCAGCTCACCGACTGGACAGAGCTATGGCTACACCTTC. Translated, it gives CASSPTGQSYGYTF. The rearrangement uses TRBV18 and TRBJ1-2; D might be TRBD1 (6 bases). Trimming cost V 3 bases and J 4 bases, with 12 bases left between them. The CDR3 totals 14 residues. Germline values: CDR1 KGHSH, CDR2 LQKENI.

This clone occurred once. The V call is TRBV11-1, the J call TRBJ2-1; 7 nucleotides align to TRBD2. CDR1 is SGHAT and CDR2 is FQDESV in the germline V gene (reference sequence). V was pared by 0 bases and J by 2 bases, with 1 base of the junction left unmatched. CDR3 length: 15 residues. The chain's CDR3 is CASSLAGGPYNEQFF. DNA for the CDR3: TGTGCCAGCAGCTTAGCGGGAGGGCCCTACAATGAGCAGTTCTTC.

The rearrangement uses TRBV28 and TRBJ1-5; 7 bases map to TRBD1. Germline V lookup: CDR1 MDHEN, CDR2 SYDVKM. After removal of 5 bases from V and 2 bases from J, the junction contained 9 bases not matched to a gene. The CDR3 consists of 16 residues. The CDR3 coding sequence is TGTGCCAGCAGTGCCGCGACAGGGTTGGGCAATCAGCCCCAGCATTTT. Protein sequence: CASSAATGLGNQPQHF.

V gene TRBV18 combines with J gene TRBJ2-7; the D gene is possibly TRBD1 (5 bases). Germline V lookup: CDR1 KGHSH, CDR2 LQKENI. V was cut by 2 bases and J by 4 bases, with 9 bases left in between. CDR3 size: 13 residues. The CDR3 protein is CASSPDQGYEQYV. CDR3 sequence (DNA): TGTGCCAGCTCACCAGACCAGGGTTACGAGCAGTACGTC.

This chain links TRBV6-1 with TRBJ1-1; D perhaps matches TRBD1 (6 bases). The CDR3 runs 15 residues. The V end lost 3 bases, the J end lost 1 base, and 12 bases lay between the germline ends. Germline V gene lookup returns CDR1 MNHNS and CDR2 SASEGT. DNA for the CDR3: TGTGCCAGCAGTGAGCACCCAGGGGAGAACACTGAAGCTTTCTTT. It is translated as CASSEHPGENTEAFF.

Concerning this clone itself: Mismatch with germline at one junction end may stem from a read error. This chain joins TRBV2 and TRBJ2-4; 10 bases fit TRBD1. Looked up from germline, CDR1 is SNHLY and CDR2 is FYNNEI. The CDR3 spans 11 residues. DNA for the CDR3: TGTGCCAGCAGTGAAGGACAGGGGGCGTCCTTC. This encodes CASSEGQGASF. Drawing the rest from reference TRBV2 and TRBJ2-4, the complete variable domain is EPEVTQTPSHQVTQMGQEVILRCVPISNHLYFYWYRQILGQKVEFLVSFYNNEISEKSEIFDDQFSVERPDGSNFTLKIRSTKLEDSAMYFCASSEGQGASFGAGTRLSVL.